This is a list of T cell receptor beta chains from one sample in a study of T cell changes during pregnancy in multiple sclerosis. The repertoire was sequenced with immunoSEQ multiplex PCR; TCRdb's copy has only in-frame clones and lacks some. The table has around 60,000 clones, roughly 93% seen once; the top ten hold over 0.35%. The specimen comprised CD4+ T cells from peripheral blood mononuclear cells, sampled before pregnancy. These receptors originate from a female donor with multiple sclerosis, enrolled in a pregnancy study. The conserved cysteine and the conserved F or W are not part of the CDR3 here. Only part of the rows carry a size: once, few, many, or a class if the clone is expanded.

cdr3_aa	clone_size	j_call	v_call
ASSLRLETQY	.	TRBJ2-5	TRBV11-3
ASSTDRASYEQY	.	TRBJ2-7	TRBV19
ASSPTGLGYGYT	.	TRBJ1-2	TRBV18
ASILRGSGYT	.	TRBJ1-2	TRBV2
ASGLADTQY	.	TRBJ2-3	TRBV5-4
ASRQGETDTQY	.	TRBJ2-3	TRBV2
ASSPRSGGANTGELF	.	TRBJ2-2	TRBV11-1
ASSLKPGKAVRTYEQY	.	TRBJ2-7	TRBV27
ASSWTGEDGYT	.	TRBJ1-2	TRBV6-1
SVETRLTSGRARNEQF	.	TRBJ2-1	TRBV29-1
ASTKDRVGYNEQF	.	TRBJ2-1	TRBV5-4
ASSPFTGGANTEAF	.	TRBJ1-1	TRBV5-1
ASSLGDRGHTIY	.	TRBJ1-3	TRBV7-9
ASSLVEIRTQY	.	TRBJ2-3	TRBV5-1
ASSKDRGPHEQY	.	TRBJ2-7	TRBV5-5
ASSVAIAGGIYEQY	.	TRBJ2-7	TRBV9
ASSLPGQGGHEQY	.	TRBJ2-7	TRBV11-1
SVSSTEYEQY	.	TRBJ2-7	TRBV29-1
ASSEETGGGTDTQY	.	TRBJ2-3	TRBV21-1
ASSKAGNEQY	.	TRBJ2-7	TRBV5-1
SVVRVESYT	.	TRBJ1-2	TRBV29-1
ASTRTSGGGSSYNEQF	.	TRBJ2-1	TRBV7-9
ATRGADQETQY	once	TRBJ2-5	TRBV19
ARRQGARGEDTQY	.	TRBJ2-3	TRBV21-1
ASSPGVAGGPSNEQF	.	TRBJ2-1	TRBV5-1
ASSVSGFLLSGNTIY	once	TRBJ1-3	TRBV7-8
ASSLPRGALGETQY	once	TRBJ2-5	TRBV11-2
ATSREQGSSYEQY	.	TRBJ2-7	TRBV15
ASGGAETQY	once	TRBJ2-5	TRBV7-2
ASSVTGSYNEQF	.	TRBJ2-1	TRBV19
ASSLNVLSSEQF	.	TRBJ2-1	TRBV5-1
ASSGVNTEAF	.	TRBJ1-1	TRBV25-1
ASTKPTGRQGYT	.	TRBJ1-2	TRBV6-6
ASSLAGVDEQF	.	TRBJ2-1	TRBV7-9
ASSVSSPLH	.	TRBJ1-6	TRBV2
ASSVGQYTEAF	.	TRBJ1-1	TRBV6-1
ASSLDPTGIVEEKLF	.	TRBJ1-4	TRBV5-1
ASSVGGGAKNIQY	.	TRBJ2-4	TRBV9